Listed below are T cell receptor beta chains from one sample, sequenced in a study of early T cells in non-severe SARS-CoV-2 infection. Each CDR3 protein is one row after TCRdb ran MiXCR on the 5' RACE reads. Of about 100,000 distinct CDR3 sequences in the sample, approximately 14% were seen once. Sequencing was carried out using whole blood. These receptors all come from an adult who was a healthcare worker with PCR-confirmed SARS-CoV-2 infection or an uninfected control (not recorded which). Both conserved end residues are part of each CDR3. The D gene is left open where the match is weak.

TRBV7-2,TRBJ2-3,-,CASSIGVTSTDTQYF
TRBV20-1,TRBJ1-2,-,CSAFNSANYGYTF
TRBV18,TRBJ2-7,TRBD1,CASSPPGTAYEQYF
TRBV20-1,TRBJ2-1,TRBD2,CSARAGGNEQFF
TRBV11-2,TRBJ1-1,TRBD1,CASSLTTGGSTEAFF
TRBV12-3/TRBV12-4,TRBJ2-5,-,CASRWGTGTQYF
TRBV4-1,TRBJ2-6,-,CASSQRVGNSGANVLTF
TRBV11-2,TRBJ2-2,-,CASSLTFTTSWNTGELFF
TRBV11-2,TRBJ2-5,-,CASSLGMEETQYF
TRBV24-1,TRBJ1-5,-,CATSDNRGEQPQHF
TRBV7-3,TRBJ2-3,-,CASSSDLKGADTQYF
TRBV28,TRBJ1-1,-,CASRKQTEAFF
TRBV9,TRBJ1-6,-,CASSPGTWSNSPLHF
TRBV19,TRBJ2-2,-,CASGVGTGELFF
TRBV29-1,TRBJ2-2,-,CSVELAATGELFF
TRBV20-1,TRBJ2-1,-,CSARLGNEQFF
TRBV9,TRBJ1-1,TRBD1,CASSADRVSQAFF
TRBV28,TRBJ2-1,-,CASRSGFAYNEQFF
TRBV20-1,TRBJ2-2,-,CSATGTSNTGELFF
TRBV20-1,TRBJ2-7,-,CSAQGLGRSYEQYF
TRBV29-1,TRBJ1-1,-,CSVSSGGRTEAFF
TRBV27,TRBJ2-5,-,CASSLLRGRTETQYF
TRBV10-1,TRBJ2-5,-,CASSDHPTGSQETQYF
TRBV28,TRBJ2-7,TRBD1,CASSRDSPYEQYF
TRBV6-2/TRBV6-3,TRBJ2-2,-,CASSSYGKGNTGELFF
TRBV5-4,TRBJ2-2,-,CASSLPRQGNTGELFF
TRBV7-2,TRBJ1-6,TRBD1,CASSFHFGTGVNSPLHF
TRBV19,TRBJ2-5,-,CASSGLIQETQYF
TRBV7-6,TRBJ2-3,TRBD2,CASSLVPTSGRALGTDTQYF
TRBV28,TRBJ2-4,TRBD1,CASRGTGMNIQYF
TRBV28,TRBJ2-1,TRBD1,CASGKGGTGSNEQFF
TRBV6-1,TRBJ2-2,-,CASSGSVEIFTGELFF
TRBV6-1,TRBJ2-1,-,CASLRDSFYNEQFF
TRBV7-8,TRBJ2-5,-,CASSSQSKETQYF
TRBV4-1,TRBJ2-1,TRBD2,CASSQDQLAGNEQFF
TRBV9,TRBJ2-7,-,CASSVGANPYEQYF
TRBV10-3,TRBJ2-2,-,CAITGNTGELFF
TRBV18,TRBJ2-7,-,CASSPNTFSYEQYF
TRBV12-3/TRBV12-4,TRBJ2-3,-,CASSPSPGGNTDTQYF
TRBV7-6,TRBJ2-1,TRBD1,CASSLYPPTPPGQGKPNEQFF
TRBV29-1,TRBJ2-5,TRBD2,CSVVNAGGAQETQYF
TRBV10-3,TRBJ2-1,-,CAISEEGDEQFF
TRBV29-1,TRBJ2-1,TRBD1,CSVEGQGETYEQFF
TRBV12-3/TRBV12-4,TRBJ2-3,-,CASSPGTALTDTQYF
TRBV5-4,TRBJ2-2,TRBD1,CASSEGQGAGELFF
TRBV5-4,TRBJ2-1,-,CASSSGLGEQFF